This T cell receptor beta chain was captured in a study of blood T cells in healthy people across ages. Study outcomes and limitations: Unsorted PBMC input precluded a conclusive naive versus antigen-experienced comparison.

Peripheral blood samples of roughly 9.8 milliliters were drawn from each donor. Every sample yielded at least 7 million isolated PBMCs. This CDR3 comprises 16 residues. Trimming removed 8 bases from V and 4 bases from J, with 23 bases in between. The germline V gene has CDR1 MNHEY and CDR2 SMNVEV (reference sequence). This clonotype showed up just a few times. What it binds is unknown. A second PCR of about 7 to 12 cycles used a sample-barcoded 5' primer and a J-beta primer mix. A template-switch adaptor that had 12 random nucleotides put a tag on each cDNA molecule. Each CDR3 protein is one row after TCRdb ran MiXCR on the 5' RACE reads. The table has over a million distinct CDR3 sequences, 40% to 50% seen once.

The J gene is TRBJ1-2, the V gene TRBV27; D possibly corresponds to TRBD1 (5 bases). This sequence originates from a young woman in good health. The sequenced material came from blood. The CDR3 region is CASAPAGGDSFYGYTF. CDR3 in DNA: TGTGCCAGCGCCCCGGCCGGGGGGGATAGCTTCTATGGCTACACCTTC.